This TCR beta chain originates from a study of blood T cell repertoires in COVID-19. The overall study: The study drew acute and convalescent COVID-19 samples from the United States, Italy and Spain. The analysed material was cDNA or gDNA that came from T cells, B-cell-depleted T cells, or PBMCs.

Germline V lookup: CDR1 SGHVS, CDR2 FQNEAQ. V was cut by 7 bases and J by 7 bases, with 17 bases left in between. CDR3 length: 14 residues. Under the authors' procedure: Reference gene primer amplification gave estimated nucleated cell counts. Sequencing was performed with immunoSEQ multiplex PCR; in TCRdb, only in-frame clones are kept and a portion is missing. V and J calls and clone size come straight from that table; D and trimming were deduced from the DNA. The sample contains about 75,000 clones, 85% to 90% of which appear only once. The clonotype originates from a human donor in a cohort sampled during active COVID-19. The chain carries TRBV7-8 and TRBJ2-1, with D tentatively TRBD1 (5 bases). Sample: peripheral blood. The CDR3 protein is CASIFIGRTNEQFF. For the CDR3, the DNA is TGTGCCAGCATTTTCATCGGACGGACAAATGAGCAGTTCTTC.